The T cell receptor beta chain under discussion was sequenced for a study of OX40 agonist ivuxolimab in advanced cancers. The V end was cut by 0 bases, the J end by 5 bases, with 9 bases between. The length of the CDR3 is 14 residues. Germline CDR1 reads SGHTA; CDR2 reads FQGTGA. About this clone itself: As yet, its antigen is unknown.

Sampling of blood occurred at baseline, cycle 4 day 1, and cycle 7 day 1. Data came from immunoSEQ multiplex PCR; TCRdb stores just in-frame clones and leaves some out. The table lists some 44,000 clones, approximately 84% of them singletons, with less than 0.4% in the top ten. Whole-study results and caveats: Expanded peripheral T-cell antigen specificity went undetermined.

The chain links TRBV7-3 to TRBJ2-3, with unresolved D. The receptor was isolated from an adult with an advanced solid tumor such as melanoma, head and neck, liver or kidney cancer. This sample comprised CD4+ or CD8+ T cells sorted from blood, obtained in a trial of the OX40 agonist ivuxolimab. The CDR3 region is CASSLTPGLDTQYF. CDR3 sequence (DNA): TGTGCCAGCAGCTTAACCCCGGGTTTAGATACGCAGTATTTT.